Below are 24 T cell receptor beta chains sequenced from a single sample in a study of PD-1 blockade in mismatch repair-deficient tumors. The repertoire was sequenced with immunoSEQ multiplex PCR; TCRdb's copy has only in-frame clones and lacks some. The sample includes under 40,000 clones, approximately 88% of them seen just once. The sequencing used PBMCs, collected roughly 40 weeks after starting pembrolizumab. These receptors were taken from an adult with mismatch repair-deficient cancer.

The sample holds one count of this clone. Other DNA sequences within the sample encode an identical CDR3. The V and J genes are TRBV5-1 and TRBJ2-3; D ambiguous. This CDR3 region has 12 residues. Germline CDR1 reads SGHRS; CDR2 reads YFSETQ. V was trimmed by 5 bases and J by 3 bases, leaving 7 bases between them. CDR3: CASSLTTDTQYF. In nucleotides, the CDR3 is TGCGCCAGCAGTTTGACTACAGATACGCAGTATTTT.

V gene TRBV14 combines with J gene TRBJ2-3; perhaps TRBD2 as D (5 bases). Germline CDR1 SGHDN, CDR2 FVKESK. V was clipped by 1 base and J by 2 bases, with 19 bases between them. CDR3 length: 18 amino acids. The CDR3 region has the DNA TGTGCCAGCAGCCAAGGAGGTTGGGCAGCGGCGATCACAGATACGCAGTATTTT. As protein: CASSQGGWAAAITDTQYF.

This chain links TRBV7-2 with TRBJ2-7; the match to TRBD2 covers 16 bases. The germline CDR1 and CDR2 sequences are SGHTA and FQGNSA. Germline trimming cut 10 bases from V and 7 bases from J; bases unmatched to any gene: 4. The CDR3 extends over 13 amino acids. The CDR3 region has the DNA TGTGCCACAGGGACTAGCGGGAGGGGGGAGCAGTACTTC. It encodes CATGTSGRGEQYF.

The V gene is TRBV6-4, the J gene TRBJ1-2; 11 bases are shared with TRBD1. This CDR3 has 18 residues. The trim removed 0 bases at V and 4 bases at J, leaving 10 bases unmatched. CDR1 and CDR2 (germline): MRHNA, SNTAGT. CDR3 loop: CASSDSWTGGSAVYGYTF. The CDR3 nucleotides are TGTGCCAGCAGTGACTCTTGGACAGGGGGCTCCGCCGTCTATGGCTACACCTTC.

The V gene is TRBV7-2, the J gene TRBJ2-3; possibly TRBD2 for D (5 bases). CDR1 is SGHTA and CDR2 is FQGNSA in the germline V gene. The CDR3 consists of 16 residues. V was shortened by 2 bases and J by 1 base, with 13 bases between the two germline ends. The DNA for the CDR3 is TGTGCCAGCAGCTTATCGCGGGTGACGGGCACAGATACGCAGTATTTT. This translates into CASSLSRVTGTDTQYF. Full variable domain (outside the CDR3, taken from reference TRBV7-2 and TRBJ2-3): GAGVSQSPSNKVTEKGKDVELRCDPISGHTALYWYRQSLGQGLEFLIYFQGNSAPDKSGLPSDRFSAERTGGSVSTLTIQRTQQEDSAVYLCASSLSRVTGTDTQYFGPGTRLTVL.

The V and J genes are TRBV6-6 and TRBJ2-5, with D tentatively TRBD2 (5 bases). V shed 3 bases and J shed 4 bases, with 12 bases lying between them. Germline V gene lookup returns CDR1 MNHNY and CDR2 SVGAGI (reference sequence). The CDR3 covers 14 residues. CDR3 DNA: TGTGCCAGCAGTTATTTAGAGGGCGGAGAGACCCAGTACTTC. This translates into CASSYLEGGETQYF.

This clone was found once. This chain connects TRBV18 to TRBJ2-1; 12 nucleotides agree with TRBD2. Germline V gene sequence: CDR1 KGHSH, CDR2 LQKENI. CDR3 size: 17 residues. The J segment lost 8 bases and the V segment lost 1 base, leaving 9 bases of the junction unmatched. CDR3 protein: CASSPRPRTSGNDEQFF. CDR3 coding DNA: TGTGCCAGCTCACCACGTCCCCGGACTAGCGGGAATGATGAGCAGTTCTTC.

CDR3 nucleotides: TGTGCCATCAGTTCGGGACTAAGTAAGACCTACGAGCAGTACTTC. Translated, it gives CAISSGLSKTYEQYF. The rearrangement uses TRBV10-3 and TRBJ2-7, with 7 nucleotides matching TRBD2. This CDR3 region has 15 residues. CDR1 is ENHRY, CDR2 SYGVKD, per germline. Trimming took 5 bases from V and 2 from J; bases not matched to a gene: 9.

The rearrangement links TRBV28 to TRBJ1-4; 7 bases line up with TRBD1. Germline CDR1 MDHEN, CDR2 SYDVKM. This CDR3 is built from 16 residues. Trimming removed 7 bases from V and 0 bases from J; junction bases left unmatched: 8. The CDR3 region has the DNA TGTGCCAGCATCACCCCAGGGACAGCAACTAATGAAAAACTGTTTTTT. It encodes CASITPGTATNEKLFF.

The rearrangement uses TRBV5-1 and TRBJ2-1, with no clear D. CDR3 size: 13 residues. Trimming left V 2 bases short and J 9 bases short, with 12 bases between. Germline CDR1 SGHRS, CDR2 YFSETQ. In DNA form, the CDR3 reads TGCGCCAGCAGCTTAGTAGATGTGTTTGAGCAGTTCTTC. This encodes CASSLVDVFEQFF.

This chain connects TRBV5-1 to TRBJ1-2; D is ambiguous. Germline CDR1 SGHRS, CDR2 YFSETQ. The V end lost 2 bases, the J end lost 4 bases, and 9 bases lay between the germline ends. The CDR3 loop spans 13 amino acids. This CDR3 is CASSLEGTYGYTF. The CDR3 DNA sequence: TGCGCCAGCAGCTTAGAGGGTACCTATGGCTACACCTTC.

The V gene is TRBV15, the J gene TRBJ1-5, with TRBD1 as a possible D gene (6 bases). The V end was cut by 5 bases, the J end by 7 bases, with 15 bases between. The CDR3 runs 14 residues. Germline lookup yields CDR1 LNHNV and CDR2 YYDKDF (reference sequence). CDR3 in amino acids: CATSLNRAKQPQHF. DNA for the CDR3: TGTGCCACCAGCCTTAACAGGGCTAAGCAGCCCCAGCATTTT.

This clone appeared once. The chain employs TRBV19 and TRBJ1-5; tentative D call: TRBD1 (5 bases). This CDR3 contains 19 residues. Germline loops: CDR1 LNHDA, CDR2 SQIVND (reference sequence). Trimming removed 1 base at V and 0 bases at J, with 19 bases between. The CDR3 bases are TGTGCCAGTAGTATAGGAGGAGGGACCGAAAATTATAGCAATCAGCCCCAGCATTTT. Amino acids: CASSIGGGTENYSNQPQHF.

A single count supports this clone. This sequence joins TRBV28 and TRBJ2-7; the match to TRBD1 covers 9 bases. The CDR3 totals 16 residues. The V and J ends lost 6 bases and 0 bases, in that order; junction bases with no gene match: 9. The germline gives CDR1 MDHEN, CDR2 SYDVKM. CDR3 sequence reads: CASSPAGTGSSYEQYF. For the CDR3, the DNA is TGTGCCAGCAGCCCCGCCGGGACAGGGAGCTCCTACGAGCAGTACTTC.

The chain employs TRBV5-6 and TRBJ2-3, with D maybe TRBD2 (6 bases). Germline values: CDR1 SGHDT, CDR2 YYEEEE. V dropped 0 bases and J dropped 4 bases, with 15 bases sitting between them. The CDR3 loop spans 16 amino acids. This chain's CDR3 is CASSLDTGSGADTQYF. The CDR3, as DNA: TGTGCCAGCAGCTTGGACACCGGGAGTGGAGCAGATACGCAGTATTTT.

This clone was recorded once. The V and J genes are TRBV30 and TRBJ2-2, with 8 bases aligning to TRBD2. J lost 8 bases, V lost 3 bases, and 5 bases had no gene match. Per germline, CDR1 GTSNPN and CDR2 SVGIG (reference sequence). The CDR3 extends over 13 amino acids. The CDR3, as DNA: TGTGCCTGGAGCAGGGCTAGCGGGGGGGAGCTGTTTTTT. This codes for CAWSRASGGELFF.

The rearrangement uses TRBV19 and TRBJ1-1; 10 nucleotides agree with TRBD1. The CDR3 sequence is 16 residues long. Germline V lookup: CDR1 LNHDA, CDR2 SQIVND (reference sequence). The ends lost 6 bases at V and 0 bases at J; junction bases unmatched: 7. CDR3 region: CASRSSGTGVNTEAFF. In nucleotides, the CDR3 is TGTGCCAGTAGAAGTTCCGGGACAGGGGTGAACACTGAAGCTTTCTTT.

The rearrangement joins TRBV19 to TRBJ2-7, with 13 nucleotides matching TRBD2. Germline CDR1 reads LNHDA; CDR2 reads SQIVND (reference sequence). The CDR3 is 17 amino acids. V shed 6 bases, J shed 0 bases, and the junction held 8 bases outside the gene matches. The CDR3 reads CASSTGLAGRSSYEQYF. The CDR3 nucleotides are TGTGCCAGTAGCACGGGACTAGCGGGACGGAGCTCCTACGAGCAGTACTTC.

The chain couples TRBV4-1 to TRBJ1-3; 8 bases align to TRBD1. The CDR3 sequence is 16 residues long. With V trimmed by 3 bases and J by 0 bases, 4 bases remained unmatched. The germline CDR1 and CDR2 sequences are MGHRA and YSYEKL. The CDR3 nucleotides read TGCGCCAGCAGCCAGGGACAGGTTAACTCTGGAAACACCATATATTTT. As protein: CASSQGQVNSGNTIYF.

The chain couples TRBV5-4 to TRBJ2-2; perhaps TRBD2 as D (7 bases). Germline assignment: CDR1 SGHNT and CDR2 YYREEE (reference sequence). V was clipped by 5 bases and J by 6 bases, with 17 bases between them. CDR3 length: 15 residues. The CDR3: CASRHPGEGSGELFF. As DNA, the CDR3 is TGTGCCAGCAGACACCCAGGGGAGGGTTCCGGGGAGCTGTTTTTT.

This chain joins TRBV28 and TRBJ2-2; 9 nucleotides match TRBD1. Germline assignment: CDR1 MDHEN and CDR2 SYDVKM. J was trimmed by 5 bases and V by 6 bases; bases with no gene match: 4. This CDR3 has 14 residues. The CDR3 region has the DNA TGTGCCAGCAGGGGTGGGACAGGGACCGGGGAGCTGTTTTTT. Protein sequence: CASRGGTGTGELFF.

The CDR3 loop reads CSVEPGTGNIQYF. Written as DNA, the CDR3 is TGCAGCGTTGAACCGGGAACGGGAAACATTCAGTACTTC. The chain recombines TRBV29-1 with TRBJ2-4; D might be TRBD2 (5 bases). V was cut by 2 bases and J by 6 bases, with 11 bases left in between. The CDR3 is 13 amino acids. Germline lookup yields CDR1 SQVTM and CDR2 ANQGSEA. Looking up the rest from reference TRBV29-1 and TRBJ2-4 gives the full variable domain: SAVISQKPSRDICQRGTSLTIQCQVDSQVTMMFWYRQQPGQSLTLIATANQGSEATYESGFVIDKFPISRPNLTFSTLTVSNMSPEDSSIYLCSVEPGTGNIQYFGAGTRLSVL.

The genes are TRBV27 and TRBJ2-1, with D maybe TRBD1 (6 bases). Per germline, CDR1 MNHEY and CDR2 SMNVEV (reference sequence). This CDR3 comprises 11 residues. V shed 9 bases and J shed 9 bases, with 12 bases lying between them. The CDR3 sequence: CASTGIREQFF. CDR3 coding DNA: TGTGCCAGTACAGGGATACGTGAGCAGTTCTTC.

The rearrangement joins TRBV2 to TRBJ2-7; a weak D match, TRBD1 (6 bases). The V end lost 7 bases, the J end lost 3 bases, and 16 bases lay between the germline ends. There are 14 residues in the CDR3. Germline V gene sequence: CDR1 SNHLY, CDR2 FYNNEI. CDR3 nucleotides: TGTGCCAGCATTACCGGGACAACCAACTACGAGCAGTACTTC. Residues: CASITGTTNYEQYF.